This entry lists 7 T cell receptor beta chains sequenced from one sample in a study of memory CD4+ T cells and cytomegalovirus serostatus. The sort gate was single viable CD3+CD4+CD8-CD45RO+ cells for memory CD4+ T cells. Clones were read by immunoSEQ multiplex PCR, and TCRdb kept only the in-frame ones, dropping some. The repertoire has about 50,000 clones, 82% of them found once; the top ten carry around 0.63%. Material for sequencing was memory CD4+ T cells from blood. The receptor source for this set is an adult in good health and CMV-seronegative.

This rearrangement joins TRBV2 to TRBJ2-5; 15 bases map to TRBD2. The germline V gene has CDR1 SNHLY and CDR2 FYNNEI. The J segment lost 5 bases and the V segment lost 6 bases, leaving 7 bases of the junction unmatched. CDR3 size: 16 residues. The DNA for the CDR3 is TGTGCCAGCAGGCGGACTAGCGGGGGGGCCGGGGAGACCCAGTACTTC. It is translated as CASRRTSGGAGETQYF.

The chain joins TRBV6-6 to TRBJ1-5; D remains unclear. The germline V gene has CDR1 MNHNY and CDR2 SVGAGI (reference sequence). This CDR3 has 13 residues. Trimming took off 7 bases at V and 7 bases at J, with 14 bases between the two ends. Here the CDR3 DNA reads TGTGCCAGCATTTCGGGGATGGGCCAGCCCCAGCATTTT. Residues: CASISGMGQPQHF.

This chain connects TRBV5-8 to TRBJ2-7, with TRBD1 matching 11 bases. The ends lost 4 bases at V and 2 bases at J; junction bases unmatched: 2. Germline V gene data show CDR1 as SGHTS and CDR2 as YDEGEE. This CDR3 region has 14 residues. This CDR3 is CASSTGQGAYEQYF. In DNA, the CDR3 is TGTGCCAGCAGCACGGGACAGGGGGCCTACGAGCAGTACTTC.

The CDR3 sequence is CASSSPGQAGETQYF. The DNA of the CDR3 is TGCGCCAGCAGCTCACCGGGACAGGCGGGAGAGACCCAGTACTTC. The V and J genes are TRBV5-1 and TRBJ2-5; 8 bases fit TRBD1. Germline V CDR1 and CDR2: SGHRS, YFSETQ. This CDR3 has 15 residues. V was clipped by 3 bases and J by 4 bases; unmatched bases: 8.

The V call is TRBV5-1, the J call TRBJ1-1; perhaps TRBD1 as D (6 bases). V was pared by 5 bases and J by 5 bases, with 16 bases between. Germline values: CDR1 SGHRS, CDR2 YFSETQ. The CDR3 spans 14 residues. The CDR3 nucleotides are TGCGCCAGCAGGGGAATTCAGGGGCAAACTGAAGCTTTCTTT. Translated, it gives CASRGIQGQTEAFF. The whole variable domain, filled in from reference TRBV5-1 and TRBJ1-1, reads KAGVTQTPRYLIKTRGQQVTLSCSPISGHRSVSWYQQTPGQGLQFLFEYFSETQRNKGNFPGRFSGRQFSNSRSEMNVSTLELGDSALYLCASRGIQGQTEAFFGQGTRLTVV.

This chain uses TRBV29-1 with TRBJ2-1; 9 bases match TRBD2. The CDR3 extends over 13 amino acids. Trimming removed 3 bases from V and 7 bases from J; junction bases left unmatched: 4. Germline V lookup: CDR1 SQVTM, CDR2 ANQGSEA. The DNA for the CDR3 is TGCAGCGTTGATGAAGCGGGGGGTAATGAGCAGTTCTTC. It specifies CSVDEAGGNEQFF.

The chain couples TRBV6-5 to TRBJ2-7, with D possibly matching TRBD1 (6 bases). This CDR3 comprises 14 residues. The V end lost 6 bases, the J end lost 2 bases, and 14 bases lay between the germline ends. From germline, CDR1 is MNHEY and CDR2 SVGAGI. The CDR3 region is CASRWTEDTYEQYF. DNA for the CDR3: TGTGCCAGCAGATGGACAGAAGACACCTACGAGCAGTACTTC.